This record covers a single TCR beta chain. This CDR3 comprises 18 residues. J gave up 2 bases and V 1 base, and 13 bases lay outside the gene matches. Germline loops: CDR1 SGHVS, CDR2 FNYEAQ. This entry is derived from a study of PD-L1 blockade in urothelial cancer. Documented time point: pretreatment peripheral blood. Diagnoses among patients were locally advanced or metastatic urothelial carcinoma. TCRdb's table, derived via immunoSEQ multiplex PCR, lists solely in-frame clones and lacks some. This sample has 85,000 to 95,000 clones; around 87% occur once, and the top ten carry around 1.5%. The sequencing here drew on PBMCs, taken around atezolizumab (anti-PD-L1) treatment. The chain couples TRBV7-6 to TRBJ2-7; 8 bases are a match to TRBD1. This receptor was obtained from a man aged 60 to 69 with urothelial cancer. CDR3 sequence reads: CASSLVGGGQGAPYEQYF. The DNA of the CDR3 is TGTGCCAGCAGCTTAGTGGGGGGAGGCCAGGGGGCTCCCTACGAGCAGTACTTC. Full variable domain (missing parts from reference TRBV7-6 and TRBJ2-7): GAGVSQSPRYKVTKRGQDVALRCDPISGHVSLYWYRQALGQGPEFLTYFNYEAQQDKSGLPNDRFSAERPEGSISTLTIQRTEQRDSAMYRCASSLVGGGQGAPYEQYFGPGTRLTVT.